This section outlines one T cell receptor beta chain sequence together with its context. Its antigen is not known. The V and J ends lost 1 base and 0 bases respectively, with 16 bases between them. The CDR3 is made up of 18 amino acids. Germline V gene data show CDR1 as MNHEY and CDR2 as SMNVEV (reference sequence). Per-sample assaying covered 85,000 to 100,000 TCR templates. Data came from immunoSEQ multiplex PCR; TCRdb stores just in-frame clones and leaves some out. The data contain about 110,000 clones, about 92% of them seen just once; the ten biggest clones take up around 0.3%. The data belong to a study of siplizumab effects on memory and regulatory T cells. Study-wide points: Naive T cell populations appeared to exhibit greater diversity than memory cells and appeared to be major alloresponse contributors. Proliferating Tregs from siplizumab cultures lacked functional confirmation of suppression.

The sequence derives from a human donor in good health. Material for sequencing was CD4+ T cells sorted from blood. The V call is TRBV27, the J call TRBJ1-5, with D uncertain. CDR3 residues: CASSLFGQADHSNQPQHF. CDR3 DNA sequence: TGTGCCAGCAGTTTATTTGGTCAGGCGGACCATAGCAATCAGCCCCAGCATTTT.